Reported below is one T cell receptor (beta chain). Libraries were prepared by immunoSEQ multiplex PCR; TCRdb keeps only in-frame clonotypes and omits some of them. The sample consists of roughly 64,000 clones, approximately 90% of them appearing once. The data belong to a study of control samples from healthy donors and cancer patients. The germline CDR1 and CDR2 sequences are LGHDT and YNNKEL (reference sequence). Trimming removed 1 base from V and 4 bases from J, with 7 bases in between. The CDR3 runs 14 residues. The clonotype was recovered from a woman between 50 and 59 years old with colorectal cancer. The specimen was PBMCs. The chain uses TRBV3-1 (or the pseudogene TRBV3-2) and TRBJ1-4; D unresolved. The CDR3 coding sequence is TGTGCCAGCAGCCAAGGCCGGAATAATGAAAAACTGTTTTTT. Protein: CASSQGRNNEKLFF.